This record covers a single T cell receptor beta chain. These data come from a study of shared clonotypes between healthy human individuals. Each of the donors was a healthy adult who was HIV-negative and had not had a recent acute infection or vaccination. Per the study methods: Filtering was not the same, since immunoSEQ gave junction-only sequences without quality scores. Some clones are missing from TCRdb's copy, which holds only in-frame ones; the method was immunoSEQ multiplex PCR. The D gene and trimming were derived from the DNA, and the V and J assignments and clone size from that table. This table has 450,000 to 500,000 clones, around 73% appearing once. Germline-derived CDR1 and CDR2 are SGHTA and FQGTGA. V lost 4 bases, J lost 4 bases, and 20 bases lay in between. The CDR3 is made up of 16 amino acids.

The chain is built from TRBV7-3 and TRBJ2-7, with D maybe TRBD1 (6 bases). The sample was PBMCs. This receptor was identified in a woman aged 40 to 50 in good health. Some clones in this sample may be carry-over from other donors' samples. CDR3 nucleotide sequence: TGTGCCAGCAGCTACGACAGTTCCAGGGGCCTGTACGAGCAGTACTTC. Residues: CASSYDSSRGLYEQYF.